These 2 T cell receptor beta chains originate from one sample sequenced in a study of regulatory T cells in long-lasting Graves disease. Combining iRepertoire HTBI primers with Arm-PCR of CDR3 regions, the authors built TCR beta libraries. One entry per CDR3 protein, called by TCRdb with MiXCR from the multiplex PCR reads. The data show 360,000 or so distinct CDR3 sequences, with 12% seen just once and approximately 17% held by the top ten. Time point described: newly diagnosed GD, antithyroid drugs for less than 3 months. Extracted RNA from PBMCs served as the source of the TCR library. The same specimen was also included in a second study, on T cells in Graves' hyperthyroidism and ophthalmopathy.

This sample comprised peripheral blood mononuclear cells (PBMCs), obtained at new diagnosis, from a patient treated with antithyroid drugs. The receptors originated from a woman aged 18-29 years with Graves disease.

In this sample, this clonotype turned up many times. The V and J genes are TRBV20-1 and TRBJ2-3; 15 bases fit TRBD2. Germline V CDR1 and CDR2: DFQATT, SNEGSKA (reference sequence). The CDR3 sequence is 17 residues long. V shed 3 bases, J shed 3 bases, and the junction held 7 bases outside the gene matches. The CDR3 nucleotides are TGCAGTGCTAGGGGACTAGCGGGGGGATTTAGGACAGATACGCAGTATTTT. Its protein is CSARGLAGGFRTDTQYF.

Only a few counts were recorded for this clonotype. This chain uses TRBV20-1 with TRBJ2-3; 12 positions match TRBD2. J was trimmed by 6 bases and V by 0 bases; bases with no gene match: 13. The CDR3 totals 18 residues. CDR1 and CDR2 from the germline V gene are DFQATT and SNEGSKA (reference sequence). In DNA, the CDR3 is TGCAGTGCTAGAGACCTTGGTAGAGGGACTAGCGGGTTCGATACGCAGTATTTT. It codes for CSARDLGRGTSGFDTQYF.